This TCR beta chain was captured in a study of PD-1 blockade in classical Hodgkin lymphoma. Repertoires were generated with immunoSEQ multiplex PCR, while TCRdb's copy carries only in-frame clones and drops some. This table has around 66,000 clones, 75% to 90% appearing once. Every one of the patients relapsed after autologous stem cell transplantation (brentuximab vedotin exposure was variable). Best responses were complete response, partial response or progressive disease. Trimming removed 3 bases at V and 7 bases at J, with 7 bases between. Germline CDR1 reads SGHAT; CDR2 reads FQNNGV. The CDR3 spans 12 residues. The study's findings and limits: Newly diagnosed and completely responding patients shared comparable baseline diversity. Repertoire differences have undefined causes, possibly disease activity or prior therapy.

As concerns this clone: What it recognizes is unknown.

V is TRBV11-2 and J is TRBJ2-1; D may match TRBD1 or TRBD2 (5 bases each). The starting material was peripheral blood mononuclear cells (PBMCs), obtained at baseline. The clonotype was recovered from a human donor with classical Hodgkin lymphoma. The CDR3 loop is CASSFWGNEQFF. The DNA for the CDR3 is TGTGCCAGCAGCTTTTGGGGGAATGAGCAGTTCTTC.